This passage covers 11 T cell receptor beta chains from one sample sequenced in a study of somatic mutations in cytotoxic T cells in rheumatoid arthritis. The assay was immunoSEQ multiplex PCR, and TCRdb's table has in-frame clones only and misses some. The sample yields 10,000 or so clones, about 89% seen once. The specimen sequenced was CD4+ T cells sorted from blood. All receptors derive from a young woman with rheumatoid arthritis.

The J gene is TRBJ2-3, the V gene TRBV10-3, with D possibly being TRBD1 (5 bases). The germline gives CDR1 ENHRY, CDR2 SYGVKD. The V gene lost 0 bases and the J gene lost 2 bases, with 9 bases spanning the gap. The CDR3 consists of 15 residues. In nucleotides, the CDR3 is TGTGCCATCAGTGAGTCAACAGGATCCACAGATACGCAGTATTTT. Its translation is CAISESTGSTDTQYF.

This clone has a handful of counts. The J gene is TRBJ1-6, the V gene TRBV19, with 11 bases matching TRBD1. The junction had 0 bases not matched to a gene; V was cut back by 3 bases and J by 8 bases. The CDR3 runs 14 residues. Germline CDR1 and CDR2: LNHDA and SQIVND (reference sequence). The CDR3 region has the DNA TGTGCCAGTAGTATGGACAGGGGGCATTCACCCCTCCACTTT. The encoded protein is CASSMDRGHSPLHF.

This clone was seen a handful of times. The V and J genes are TRBV18 and TRBJ2-5; 8 bases are a match to TRBD1. V lost 1 base, J lost 2 bases, and 3 bases stayed unmatched. Germline V gives CDR1 KGHSH, CDR2 LQKENI. The length of the CDR3 is 15 residues. The CDR3, as DNA: TGTGCCAGCTCACCACTTCGGACAGGGCAAGAGACCCAGTACTTC. The encoded protein is CASSPLRTGQETQYF.

The chain recombines TRBV29-1 with TRBJ2-1; D is unclear. The V end was cut by 6 bases, the J end by 5 bases, with 8 bases between. Germline V gene sequence: CDR1 SQVTM, CDR2 ANQGSEA. The length of the CDR3 is 11 residues. The chain's CDR3 is CSVARDNEQFF. CDR3 nucleotides: TGCAGCGTCGCCCGCGACAATGAGCAGTTCTTC.

The chain joins TRBV18 to TRBJ2-7, with 7 bases aligning to TRBD1. V was clipped by 3 bases and J by 3 bases; unmatched bases: 2. The germline gives CDR1 KGHSH, CDR2 LQKENI. The CDR3 has 13 residues. The CDR3 sequence is CASSPTGLYEQYF. In DNA form, the CDR3 reads TGTGCCAGCTCACCGACAGGGCTCTACGAGCAGTACTTC. Full variable domain (missing parts from reference TRBV18 and TRBJ2-7): NAGVMQNPRHLVRRRGQEARLRCSPMKGHSHVYWYRQLPEEGLKFMVYLQKENIIDESGMPKERFSAEFPKEGPSILRIQQVVRGDSAAYFCASSPTGLYEQYFGPGTRLTVT.

The V and J genes are TRBV6-6 and TRBJ1-4; D call uncertain. V shed 4 bases and J shed 10 bases, with 7 bases lying between them. The germline V gene encodes CDR1 MNHNY and CDR2 SVGAGI (reference sequence). This CDR3 region has 11 residues. CDR3 nucleotides: TGTGCCAGCAGTTCTAGTGTAAAACTGTTTTTT. Protein product: CASSSSVKLFF.

The chain recombines TRBV6-5 with TRBJ2-4; D unresolved. The CDR3 covers 14 residues. Per germline, CDR1 MNHEY and CDR2 SVGAGI. Trimming pared 7 bases from V and 5 bases from J, leaving 15 bases between. CDR3 nucleotide sequence: TGTGCCAGCAAATCCGAGCTGGCGGAAAACATTCAGTACTTC. Translating it yields CASKSELAENIQYF.

The chain combines TRBV7-2 with TRBJ2-3; D is uncertain. Germline V gene sequence: CDR1 SGHTA, CDR2 FQGNSA. The CDR3 has 14 residues. V was trimmed by 0 bases and J by 2 bases, leaving 6 bases between them. The CDR3 sequence is CASSLALPTDTQYF. The DNA for the CDR3 is TGTGCCAGCAGCTTAGCCCTTCCCACAGATACGCAGTATTTT.

The chain recombines TRBV5-6 with TRBJ1-1; the D is unclear. CDR1 and CDR2 from the germline V gene are SGHDT and YYEEEE. Trimming took 5 bases from V and 4 from J, leaving 9 bases between them. The CDR3 spans 12 residues. The CDR3 DNA follows: TGTGCCAGCAGTGTTCGGGGCACTGAAGCTTTCTTT. Translated: CASSVRGTEAFF.

The chain combines TRBV11-2 with TRBJ2-7; 14 bases match TRBD2. V lost 5 bases and J lost 5; bases outside the gene matches: 14. This CDR3 region has 18 residues. CDR1 is SGHAT, CDR2 FQNNGV, per germline. The chain's CDR3 is CASSLRLAGGPARDEQYF. The CDR3 bases are TGTGCCAGCAGCCTACGACTAGCGGGAGGGCCAGCTCGGGACGAGCAGTACTTC.

The chain combines TRBV29-1 with TRBJ1-2; D might be TRBD1 (5 bases). This CDR3 region has 11 residues. V lost 6 bases and J lost 8, with 13 bases in between. Germline CDR1 SQVTM, CDR2 ANQGSEA. CDR3 protein: CSVEQGGGYTF. Written as DNA, the CDR3 is TGCAGCGTCGAGCAGGGCGGAGGCTACACCTTC.